The present T cell receptor (beta chain) was sequenced within a study of blood T cell repertoires in COVID-19. Sequencing used immunoSEQ multiplex PCR; TCRdb keeps in-frame clones, though not all of them. The table lists about 220,000 clones, around 88% of them singletons. Cohorts were assigned according to the clinical history that participants reported. This CDR3 comprises 15 residues. Germline CDR1 and CDR2: GTSNPN and SVGIG (reference sequence). The ends were cut back, 2 bases at V and 1 base at J, with 13 bases in the middle. This TCR came from a woman aged 45-59 years with acute COVID-19. Specimen: PBMCs or T cells enriched from blood (not recorded which). The rearrangement uses TRBV30 and TRBJ2-3, with D perhaps TRBD1 (5 bases). CDR3 in DNA: TGTGCCTGGAGTTTGGTAGGCAGGGGCACAGATACGCAGTATTTT. Its protein product is CAWSLVGRGTDTQYF.